Listed here are 2 T cell receptor beta chains from one sample, sequenced in a study of breast tumors, draining lymph nodes, adjacent tissues (dated by TCRdb to about 2016). Lymph node samples were obtained from the axillary draining lymph nodes of breast cancer patients. Libraries were made using multiplex PCR. Instrument on record: Illumina HiSeq 2000. The raw public reads went through TCRdb reprocessing: fastp at Q25, MiXCR clone calling, in-frame beta chains kept. Rows with one shared CDR3 protein collapse into an entry with the most common genes and DNA. In all, the sample holds 270,000 or so distinct CDR3 sequences, and roughly 31% of those were seen once. The biggest ten clones account for 1.1% of the sample. The sample taken for sequencing was axillary lymph node tissue. These receptors came from a female donor with breast cancer. Some clones in this sample may be carry-over from other donors' samples.

In its sample, this clonotype was seen many times. The chain combines TRBV9 with TRBJ2-5; D is ambiguous. The V end was cut by 1 base, the J end by 4 bases, with 8 bases between. CDR3 length equals 13 residues. CDR1 and CDR2 from the germline V gene are SGDLS and YYNGEE. The CDR3 DNA is TGTGCCAGCAGCGTATATGGCCGAGAGACCCAGTACTTC. Amino acid sequence: CASSVYGRETQYF. Supplemented by reference TRBV9 and TRBJ2-5, the full variable domain reads DSGVTQTPKHLITATGQRVTLRCSPRSGDLSVYWYQQSLDQGLQFLIQYYNGEERAKGNILERFSAQQFPDLHSELNLSSLELGDSALYFCASSVYGRETQYFGPGTRLLVL.

The chain recombines TRBV28 with TRBJ1-5; D is undetermined. The length of the CDR3 is 12 residues. Germline CDR1 MDHEN, CDR2 SYDVKM. The V and J ends lost 3 bases and 11 bases respectively, with 11 bases between them. In DNA form, the CDR3 reads TGTGCCAGCAGTTTCACTGTCAAGGCCCAGCATTTT. The encoded protein is CASSFTVKAQHF.